A selection of T cell receptor beta chains follows, all from one sample in a study of CD8 T cells in Susac syndrome. TCRdb used MiXCR to reprocess the immunoSEQ multiplex PCR reads, holding one entry per CDR3 protein. The sample contains approximately 210,000 distinct CDR3 sequences, around 93% of which appear only once. Material: CD4+ T cells from PBMCs. Receptor source: a human donor with Susac syndrome. The CDR3 runs from the conserved cysteine through the conserved F or W. D genes are given only for firm matches. A clone size is listed for some rows: how often the clone was seen (once, few, many), or a class if it is expanded.

CDR3 length,D gene,clone size,J gene,V gene,CDR3 protein,CDR3 DNA
16,-,-,TRBJ2-3,TRBV5-1,CASSLNPADYTDTQYF,TGCGCCAGCAGCTTGAACCCGGCTGATTACACAGATACGCAGTATTTT
15,TRBD2,-,TRBJ2-1,TRBV12-3/TRBV12-4,CASSSSGGPGNEQFF,TGTGCCAGCAGTTCTAGCGGGGGGCCCGGGAATGAGCAGTTCTTC
13,-,once,TRBJ1-2,TRBV7-9,CASSLIQNYGYTF,TGTGCCAGCAGCTTAATACAGAACTATGGCTACACCTTC
14,-,-,TRBJ1-1,TRBV19,CASSTPDTNTEAFF,TGTGCCAGTAGTACCCCCGACACGAACACTGAAGCTTTCTTT
15,-,-,TRBJ1-2,TRBV5-1,CASSLAGGAEDGYTF,TGCGCCAGCAGCTTGGCCGGGGGCGCGGAGGATGGCTACACCTTC
15,-,-,TRBJ2-1,TRBV12-3/TRBV12-4,CASTVQTPIYNEQFF,TGTGCCAGCACCGTCCAGACTCCGATCTACAATGAGCAGTTCTTC
14,TRBD1,-,TRBJ2-7,TRBV12-3/TRBV12-4,CASSFGTGGYEQYF,TGTGCCAGCAGTTTTGGGACAGGGGGCTACGAGCAGTACTTC
16,-,-,TRBJ1-6,TRBV5-1,CASSLEWGRENSPLHF,TGCGCCAGCAGCTTGGAATGGGGGAGGGAGAATTCACCCCTCCACTTT
14,-,-,TRBJ2-3,TRBV12-3/TRBV12-4,CASSPGQPVRSQYF,TGTGCCAGCAGTCCCGGACAGCCCGTTCGATCGCAGTATTTT
15,TRBD1,-,TRBJ1-6,TRBV18,CASSPPDRGNSPLHF,TGTGCCAGCTCACCACCCGACAGGGGTAATTCACCCCTCCACTTT
14,TRBD1,-,TRBJ2-7,TRBV4-1,CASSQVGQGYEQYF,TGCGCCAGCAGCCAAGTTGGACAGGGCTACGAGCAGTACTTC
15,-,-,TRBJ1-2,TRBV20-1,CSAILRAANNYGYTF,TGCAGTGCTATACTCCGGGCCGCCAACAACTATGGCTACACCTTC
15,TRBD1,-,TRBJ2-7,TRBV20-1,CSAWNRGQGAKEQYF,TGCAGTGCTTGGAACCGGGGACAGGGGGCGAAGGAGCAGTACTTC
16,-,-,TRBJ2-7,TRBV18,CASSPTTGTRGDEQYF,TGTGCCAGCTCACCGACCACCGGGACCCGCGGGGACGAGCAGTACTTC
15,-,-,TRBJ1-6,TRBV6-1,CASSEVETLNSPLHF,TGTGCCAGCAGTGAAGTTGAGACATTAAATTCACCCCTCCACTTT
15,TRBD1,once,TRBJ2-3,TRBV14,CASSRETGGADTQYF,TGTGCCAGCAGCCGAGAGACAGGGGGCGCAGATACGCAGTATTTT
13,-,-,TRBJ1-2,TRBV7-3,CASSRDAREGYTF,TGTGCCAGCAGCAGGGACGCTCGGGAGGGCTACACCTTC
18,TRBD2,-,TRBJ2-3,TRBV3-1,CASSQDRGGGTSTDTQYF,TGTGCCAGCAGCCAAGATCGGGGCGGGGGGACGTCCACAGATACGCAGTATTTT
15,-,-,TRBJ2-7,TRBV12-3/TRBV12-4,CASSLGGWGSYEQYF,TGTGCCAGCAGTTTGGGGGGATGGGGCTCCTACGAGCAGTACTTC
13,TRBD1,-,TRBJ1-1,TRBV30,CAWIAGGATEAFF,TGTGCCTGGATCGCAGGGGGCGCCACTGAAGCTTTCTTT
14,-,-,TRBJ2-7,TRBV20-1,CSANNQGGIYEQYF,TGCAGTGCTAACAACCAAGGGGGGATATACGAGCAGTACTTC
15,-,-,TRBJ2-4,TRBV7-8,CASSLGGTSQNIQYF,TGTGCCAGCAGCTTAGGGGGAACTAGCCAAAACATTCAGTACTTC
13,TRBD2,-,TRBJ2-1,TRBV12-3/TRBV12-4,CASSFRGENEQFF,TGTGCCAGCAGTTTTCGGGGGGAGAATGAGCAGTTCTTC
13,-,-,TRBJ2-2,TRBV30,CAWRQATAGELFF,TGTGCCTGGAGGCAGGCTACGGCCGGGGAGCTGTTTTTT
16,TRBD1,-,TRBJ2-3,TRBV12-3/TRBV12-4,CASSPSQGAGTDTQYF,TGTGCCAGCAGTCCTTCACAGGGGGCTGGCACAGATACGCAGTATTTT
16,-,-,TRBJ1-3,TRBV9,CASSVGTSGGRNTIYF,TGTGCCAGCAGCGTAGGAACCTCGGGGGGAAGAAACACCATATATTTT
15,TRBD2,-,TRBJ2-7,TRBV5-1,CASSSGLAGVYEQYF,TGCGCCAGCAGCTCGGGACTAGCGGGGGTCTACGAGCAGTACTTC
16,-,-,TRBJ1-1,TRBV15,CATSRAVGSRNTEAFF,TGTGCCACCAGCAGAGCTGTGGGGTCGCGGAACACTGAAGCTTTCTTT
12,-,-,TRBJ1-6,TRBV28,CASTGKGSPLHF,TGTGCCAGCACCGGCAAGGGATCACCCCTCCACTTT
14,TRBD1,-,TRBJ1-6,TRBV5-4,CASSEGQGISPLHF,TGTGCCAGCAGCGAGGGACAGGGTATTTCACCCCTCCACTTT
17,TRBD2,-,TRBJ2-1,TRBV5-6,CASSKQTTSGGYNEQFF,TGTGCCAGCAGCAAACAAACCACTAGCGGGGGGTACAATGAGCAGTTCTTC
12,-,-,TRBJ2-5,TRBV20-1,CSARSGTETQYF,TGCAGTGCTCGGTCAGGGACGGAGACCCAGTACTTC
15,TRBD1,-,TRBJ2-5,TRBV6-2/TRBV6-3,CASSPPGDSQETQYF,TGTGCCAGCAGTCCACCTGGGGACAGTCAAGAGACCCAGTACTTC
12,-,-,TRBJ2-7,TRBV20-1,CSAIAGFHEQYF,TGCAGTGCTATTGCGGGATTCCACGAGCAGTACTTC
13,-,-,TRBJ2-5,TRBV2,CATTDGRGETQYF,TGTGCCACGACAGATGGGCGTGGTGAGACCCAGTACTTC
14,TRBD1,-,TRBJ1-2,TRBV5-4,CASSPYGQGTGYTF,TGTGCCAGCAGCCCCTATGGACAGGGGACTGGCTACACCTTC
16,TRBD1,-,TRBJ1-5,TRBV29-1,CSVIPQGATSNQPQHF,TGCAGCGTGATACCTCAGGGGGCGACGAGCAATCAGCCCCAGCATTTT
15,-,-,TRBJ1-4,TRBV3-1,CASSQGRNSGEKLFF,TGTGCCAGCAGCCAAGGGCGGAACAGCGGCGAAAAACTTTTTTTT
13,-,-,TRBJ2-7,TRBV25-1,CATADRINYEQYF,TGTGCCACTGCAGACAGGATTAACTACGAGCAGTACTTC
16,-,-,TRBJ2-7,TRBV6-1,CASSHEGRSPFYEQYF,TGTGCCAGCAGCCACGAGGGGAGAAGTCCGTTTTACGAGCAGTACTTC
16,TRBD1,-,TRBJ2-5,TRBV20-1,CSARDYRGHVGETQYF,TGCAGTGCTAGAGATTACAGGGGGCATGTAGGAGAGACCCAGTACTTC
14,-,-,TRBJ1-5,TRBV30,CAWSGHRSNQPQHF,TGTGCCTGGAGTGGGCACAGGAGCAATCAGCCCCAGCATTTT
17,TRBD1,-,TRBJ1-2,TRBV7-2,CASSLSGQPPGIYGYTF,TGTGCCAGCAGCTTATCGGGACAGCCACCCGGGATCTATGGCTACACCTTC
15,TRBD1,-,TRBJ2-1,TRBV18,CASSTRQGEYNEQFF,TGTGCCAGCTCAACCCGACAGGGAGAGTACAATGAGCAGTTCTTC
15,-,once,TRBJ2-2,TRBV9,CASSPGPANTGELFF,TGTGCCAGCAGCCCCGGACCCGCGAACACCGGGGAGCTGTTTTTT